The T cell receptor beta chain described here comes from a study of PD-1 blockade in mismatch repair-deficient tumors. Overall study findings and caveats: Tumor-resident clones, often absent from pretreatment blood, expanded after pembrolizumab and then contracted.

This clone was counted only a few times. Its specificity is unknown. This specimen includes other DNA sequences encoding the same CDR3. Produced via immunoSEQ multiplex PCR; TCRdb's table is partial and in-frame only. Among 75,000 to 85,000 clones listed, roughly 80% were seen once. The germline V gene encodes CDR1 SGDLS and CDR2 YYNGEE. V lost 0 bases and J lost 4, with 4 bases in between. CDR3 size: 12 residues. This material consisted of peripheral blood, taken 12 weeks after starting pembrolizumab. The genes are TRBV9 and TRBJ1-1; D is ambiguous. This receptor was obtained from an adult with mismatch repair-deficient cancer. The CDR3 spells CASSVGGTEAFF. The CDR3 DNA follows: TGTGCCAGCAGCGTAGGAGGCACTGAAGCTTTCTTT.